The TCR beta chain under discussion was sequenced for a study of T cells after yellow fever vaccination. MiXCR, applied by TCRdb to the 5' RACE reads, yields one record per CDR3 protein. The sample yields a few hundred thousand distinct CDR3 sequences, roughly 17% seen once. The CDR3 loop spans 17 amino acids. V was cut by 5 bases and J by 0 bases, with 14 bases left in between. Germline lookup yields CDR1 MNHNS and CDR2 SASEGT. The V gene is TRBV6-1, the J gene TRBJ2-6; a possible D gene is TRBD1 (6 bases). Material: PBMCs, obtained 5 days after the first yellow fever vaccination. The clonotype was recovered from a man in his late teens or twenties who received the YFV17D yellow fever vaccine. CDR3 amino acids: CASSPRGGSSGANVLTF. CDR3 nucleotides: TGTGCCAGCAGTCCCAGAGGGGGTAGCTCTGGGGCCAACGTCCTGACTTTC.